This is a list of T cell receptor beta chains from one sample in a study of PD-L1 blockade in urothelial cancer. Sequencing was performed with immunoSEQ multiplex PCR; in TCRdb, only in-frame clones are kept and a portion is missing. The sample records 38,000 or so clones, more than 75% being singletons. Sample: PBMCs, taken around atezolizumab (anti-PD-L1) treatment. These receptors came from a man between 65 and 85 years old with urothelial cancer. Each CDR3 is given with its conserved first and last residue. D genes are given only for firm matches. Expanded clones get a size class; other rows say once, few or many, or leave the size out.

j_call clone_size v_call d_call cdr3_nt cdr3_aa
TRBJ2-1 . TRBV18 TRBD1 TGTGCCAGCTCACCGGGGCAGGGGGCCGGGTTCTTC CASSPGQGAGFF
TRBJ2-1 once TRBV7-9 TRBD1 TGTGCCAGCAGCACACCGTTCGGGACCCAGGGGGCTAACAATGAGCAGTTCTTC CASSTPFGTQGANNEQFF
TRBJ2-2 . TRBV6-5 TRBD1 TGTGCCAGCAGTCGGGACAGAGCGAACACCGGGGAGCTGTTTTTT CASSRDRANTGELFF
TRBJ1-2 . TRBV5-1 TRBD1 TGCGCCAGCAGCTTGATTGGACAGGGAATCTATGGCTACACCTTC CASSLIGQGIYGYTF
TRBJ1-1 . TRBV7-2 . TGTGCCAGCAGTTTAAATCGAAGAGGGCGGAACACTGAAGCTTTCTTT CASSLNRRGRNTEAFF
TRBJ2-7 . TRBV18 . TGTGCCAGCTCCCCCTCTGGCCAGGCCTCCTACGAGCAGTACTTC CASSPSGQASYEQYF
TRBJ1-4 . TRBV2 TRBD1 TGTGCCAGCAGTCGCATGGGGACAGGGGGAGAAAAACTGTTTTTT CASSRMGTGGEKLFF
TRBJ1-4 . TRBV13 . TGTGCCAGCAGCGCCCAATCAGATAATGAAAAACTGTTTTTT CASSAQSDNEKLFF
TRBJ2-3 . TRBV29-1 TRBD2 TGCAGCGTTGTTGGACTAGCGGGAGAGCAGGCAGATACGCAGTATTTT CSVVGLAGEQADTQYF
TRBJ2-7 few TRBV19 . TGTGCCAGTAGTATAGGAGAGTTTTACGAGCAGTACTTC CASSIGEFYEQYF
TRBJ1-3 . TRBV28 . TGTGCCAGCAGTTTTTCCGAGACTTACTCTGGAAACACCATATATTTT CASSFSETYSGNTIYF
TRBJ2-5 once TRBV4-2 . TGTGCCAGCAGCCAAGATCCCTCCCTAGGGAGTGGAGAGACCCAGTACTTC CASSQDPSLGSGETQYF
TRBJ2-5 . TRBV5-1 . TGCGCCAGCAGCTTGTTCCCTCAAGAGACCCAGTACTTC CASSLFPQETQYF
TRBJ2-5 . TRBV23-1 . TGCGCCAGCAGTCACGAGGCAGGGCCTCAAGAGACCCAGTACTTC CASSHEAGPQETQYF
TRBJ2-7 . TRBV7-2 TRBD1 TGTGCCAGCAGCTTACAGGGGGCTACCTACGAGCAGTACTTC CASSLQGATYEQYF
TRBJ2-7 few TRBV13 . TGTGCCAGCAGCTTCGCGGAGCTTTCCTACGAGCAGTACTTC CASSFAELSYEQYF
TRBJ1-2 . TRBV5-1 . TGCGCCAGCAGCCCTGACTCCTATGGCTACACCTTC CASSPDSYGYTF
TRBJ1-1 . TRBV5-1 TRBD1 TGCGCCAGCAGCCTTTCAGGGGGCGAAGCTTTCTTT CASSLSGGEAFF
TRBJ1-3 . TRBV7-2 . TGTGCCAGCAGCTTAGAGCGGGGACCTGGAAACACCATATATTTT CASSLERGPGNTIYF
TRBJ2-1 . TRBV7-8 TRBD2 TGTGCCAGCAGCTCGGGGACTAGCGGGTGGAATGAGCAGTTCTTC CASSSGTSGWNEQFF
TRBJ2-1 . TRBV28 TRBD2 TGTGCCAGCAGGGTAGCGGGATGGGAGCAGTTCTTC CASRVAGWEQFF
TRBJ1-1 few TRBV9 . TGTGCCAGCAGCGTAGGCCCCACAAACACTGAAGCTTTCTTT CASSVGPTNTEAFF
TRBJ2-5 . TRBV9 . TGTGCCAGCAGCGTAGGAGCAGGGCAGGAGACCCAGTACTTC CASSVGAGQETQYF
TRBJ1-5 . TRBV7-2 . TGTGCCAGCAGCCAGTTAAATCAGCCCCAGCATTTT CASSQLNQPQHF
TRBJ1-1 . TRBV15 . TGTGCCACCAGCAGAGGACAGGAGAACACTGAAGCTTTCTTT CATSRGQENTEAFF
TRBJ2-5 . TRBV5-4 . TGTGCCAGCAGCCCCGGCAGGGTAGGAGAGACCCAGTACTTC CASSPGRVGETQYF
TRBJ2-7 . TRBV5-1 TRBD2 TGCGCCAGCAGCTTTGGGACTAGCGGGAGGTCCACCTACGAGCAGTACTTC CASSFGTSGRSTYEQYF
TRBJ2-1 . TRBV7-8 TRBD2 TGTGCCAGCAGCTTAGACAACCTAAGCGGGGGCAATGAGCAGTTCTTC CASSLDNLSGGNEQFF
TRBJ2-5 . TRBV7-6 . TGTGCCAGCAGCCGCAGGGGCCAAGAGACCCAGTACTTC CASSRRGQETQYF
TRBJ2-1 . TRBV28 TRBD1 TGTGCCAGCAGCGGACAGGGGAGGAGTTTCCTACAAGAGCAGTTCTTC CASSGQGRSFLQEQFF
TRBJ1-1 . TRBV7-6 TRBD1 TGTGCCACCCGGACAGGGGACACTGAAGCTTTCTTT CATRTGDTEAFF
TRBJ2-5 . TRBV28 TRBD2 TGTGCCAGCAGTTTATTGGGCCCTAGCGGGACTTGGGAGACCCAGTACTTC CASSLLGPSGTWETQYF
TRBJ2-1 . TRBV5-1 TRBD2 TGCGCCAGCAGCTTGGGACCGGGACTAGCGACATACAATGAGCAGTTCTTC CASSLGPGLATYNEQFF
TRBJ2-5 . TRBV2 . TGTGCCAGCAGTCTTGGGCCAGAGACCCAGTACTTC CASSLGPETQYF
TRBJ2-1 once TRBV5-1 TRBD2 TGCGCCAGCAGCTTTCCGACTAGCGGGGAAAGATACTACAATGAGCAGTTCTTC CASSFPTSGERYYNEQFF
TRBJ2-7 . TRBV7-8 . TGTGCCAGCAGCTTACAGTTACCCTACGAGCAGTACTTC CASSLQLPYEQYF
TRBJ2-7 . TRBV18 . TGTGCCAGCTCACCTTACTCAGGGGCTGGCAACGAGCAGTACTTC CASSPYSGAGNEQYF
TRBJ1-1 . TRBV2 . TGTGCCAGTTCTCCAGAACAGGGAAATGAAGCTTTCTTT CASSPEQGNEAFF
TRBJ2-7 once TRBV6-6 . TGTGCCAGCACATCCGCAGGGGTGGAATCCTACGAGCAGTACTTC CASTSAGVESYEQYF
TRBJ2-1 few TRBV7-3 . TGTGCCAGCAGCTTAGCGGGGCCCGACAATGAGCAGTTCTTC CASSLAGPDNEQFF
TRBJ1-2 medium-sized TRBV7-9 TRBD1 TGTGCCAGCAGCAAGAGACAGGGGGCGGCCTATGGCTACACCTTC CASSKRQGAAYGYTF
TRBJ1-1 few TRBV5-1 . TGCGCCAGCAGCTTGGTACGGGGAGTCGGGACTGAAGCTTTCTTT CASSLVRGVGTEAFF
TRBJ2-5 . TRBV5-1 . TGCGCCAGCAGCCCGGGTGGAGAGACCCAGTACTTC CASSPGGETQYF